In this sample, the clone carrying this T cell receptor beta chain turned up many times. Its antigen is unknown. The sample is drawn from a study of T cells in Graves' hyperthyroidism and ophthalmopathy. RNA transcripts served as the template for amplifying TCR beta CDR3 regions. Using the HTBI primer set, a first-round RT-PCR was run on the TCR CDR3. Each CDR3 protein gets one entry after TCRdb re-called the multiplex PCR reads with MiXCR. The sample includes hundreds of thousands of distinct CDR3 sequences, less than 15% of them seen just once. Points from the study as a whole: Most thyroid clonotypes with frequency above 0.001 were detected in blood.

The CDR3 runs to 13 residues. Trimming took off 1 base at V and 12 bases at J, with 15 bases between the two ends. Germline CDR1 reads SGHAT; CDR2 reads FQNNGV. Sample: blood. J is TRBJ1-1 and V is TRBV11-2; D perhaps matches TRBD1 (5 bases). The sequence was obtained from a woman aged 18 to 35 with Graves' hyperthyroidism. In nucleotides, the CDR3 is TGTGCCAGCAGCTTAGGGGGCAGGGCGGGATCTTTCTTT. This gives the protein CASSLGGRAGSFF.